This T cell receptor beta chain stems from a study of pediatric ulcerative colitis. The method was immunoSEQ multiplex PCR; TCRdb's version includes in-frame clones alone and lacks a portion of them. Among 65,000 or so clones, 80% to 90% were seen once, and the ten largest hold roughly 3%. The CDR3 runs 14 residues. CDR1 GTSNPN and CDR2 SVGIG come from the germline V gene (reference sequence). Trimming removed 4 bases from V and 2 bases from J, with 15 bases in between. This receptor was obtained from a boy younger than 18 with severe ulcerative colitis. Sequenced material: blood. This chain links TRBV30 with TRBJ2-7; D perhaps matches TRBD1 (6 bases). The CDR3 reads CAWNPGHRAYEQYF. CDR3 DNA: TGTGCCTGGAATCCGGGACACAGAGCCTACGAGCAGTACTTC.